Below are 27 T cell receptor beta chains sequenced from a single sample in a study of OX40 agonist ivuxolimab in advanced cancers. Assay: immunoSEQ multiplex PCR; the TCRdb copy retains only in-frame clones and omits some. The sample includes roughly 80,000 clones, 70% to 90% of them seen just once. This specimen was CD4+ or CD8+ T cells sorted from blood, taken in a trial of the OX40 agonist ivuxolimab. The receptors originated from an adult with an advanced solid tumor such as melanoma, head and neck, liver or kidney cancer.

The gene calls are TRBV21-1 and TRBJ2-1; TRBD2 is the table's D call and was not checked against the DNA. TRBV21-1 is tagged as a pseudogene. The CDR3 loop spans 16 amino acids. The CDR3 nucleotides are TGTGCCAGCAGCAAAGTACCTAGCGGGAGGTACAATGAGCAGTTCTTC. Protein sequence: CASSKVPSGRYNEQFF.

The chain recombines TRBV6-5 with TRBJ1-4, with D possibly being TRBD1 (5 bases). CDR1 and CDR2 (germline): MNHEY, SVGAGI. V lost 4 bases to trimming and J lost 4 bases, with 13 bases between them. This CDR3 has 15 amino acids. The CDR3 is CASSLGTRGNEKLFF. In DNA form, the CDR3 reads TGTGCCAGCAGTTTAGGGACGCGGGGTAATGAAAAACTGTTTTTT.

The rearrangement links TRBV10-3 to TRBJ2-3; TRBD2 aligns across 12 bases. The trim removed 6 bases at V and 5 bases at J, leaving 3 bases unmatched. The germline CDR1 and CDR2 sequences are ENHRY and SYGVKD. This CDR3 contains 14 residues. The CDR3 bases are TGTGCCATCAGGAGACTAGCGGGGGTAGATACGCAGTATTTT. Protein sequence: CAIRRLAGVDTQYF.

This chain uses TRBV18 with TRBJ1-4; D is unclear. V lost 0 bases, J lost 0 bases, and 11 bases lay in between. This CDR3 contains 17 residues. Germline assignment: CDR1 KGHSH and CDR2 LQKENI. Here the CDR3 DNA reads TGTGCCAGCTCACCACCCGGCGGCCTTGCAACTAATGAAAAACTGTTTTTT. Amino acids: CASSPPGGLATNEKLFF.

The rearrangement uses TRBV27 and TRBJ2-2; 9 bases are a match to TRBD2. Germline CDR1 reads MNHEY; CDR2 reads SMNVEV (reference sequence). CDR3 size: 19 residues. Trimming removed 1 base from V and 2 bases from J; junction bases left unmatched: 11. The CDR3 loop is CASSLWGSGSRLNTGELFF. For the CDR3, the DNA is TGTGCCAGCAGTTTATGGGGTAGCGGGAGCCGACTAAACACCGGGGAGCTGTTTTTT.

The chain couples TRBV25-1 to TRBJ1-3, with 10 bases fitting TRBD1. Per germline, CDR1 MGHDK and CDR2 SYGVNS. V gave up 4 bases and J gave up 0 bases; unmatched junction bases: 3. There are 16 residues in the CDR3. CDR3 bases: TGTGCCAGCAGTGGGACAGGGGGATTCTCTGGAAACACCATATATTTT. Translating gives CASSGTGGFSGNTIYF.

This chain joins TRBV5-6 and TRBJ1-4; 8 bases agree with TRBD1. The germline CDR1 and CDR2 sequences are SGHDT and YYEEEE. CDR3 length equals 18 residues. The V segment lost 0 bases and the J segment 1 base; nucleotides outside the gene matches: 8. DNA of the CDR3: TGTGCCAGCAGCTTGGTCCGCCAGGGGGCAGGAACTAATGAAAAACTGTTTTTT. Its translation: CASSLVRQGAGTNEKLFF.

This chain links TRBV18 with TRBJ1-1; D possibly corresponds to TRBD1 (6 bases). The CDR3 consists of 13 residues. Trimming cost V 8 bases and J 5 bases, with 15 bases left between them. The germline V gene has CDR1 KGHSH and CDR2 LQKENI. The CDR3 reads CASAAGVRTEAFF. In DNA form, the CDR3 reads TGTGCCAGCGCCGCAGGGGTTCGAACTGAAGCTTTCTTT.

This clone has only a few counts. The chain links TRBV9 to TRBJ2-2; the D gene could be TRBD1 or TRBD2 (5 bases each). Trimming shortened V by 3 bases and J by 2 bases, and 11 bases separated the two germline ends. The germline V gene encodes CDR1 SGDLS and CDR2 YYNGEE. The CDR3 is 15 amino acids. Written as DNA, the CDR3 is TGTGCCAGCAGCGCTTCCGGGACCAACACCGGGGAGCTGTTTTTT. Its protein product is CASSASGTNTGELFF.

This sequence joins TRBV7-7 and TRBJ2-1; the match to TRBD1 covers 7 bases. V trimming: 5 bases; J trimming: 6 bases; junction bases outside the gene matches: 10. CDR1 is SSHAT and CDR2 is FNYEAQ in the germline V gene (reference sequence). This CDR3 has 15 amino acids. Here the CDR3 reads CASSVDRVGFNEQFF. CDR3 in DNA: TGTGCCAGCAGCGTCGACAGGGTTGGCTTCAATGAGCAGTTCTTC. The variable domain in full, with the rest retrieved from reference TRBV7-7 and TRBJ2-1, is GAGVSQSPRYKVTKRGQDVTLRCDPISSHATLYWYQQALGQGPEFLTYFNYEAQPDKSGLPSDRFSAERPEGSISTLTIQRTEQRDSAMYRCASSVDRVGFNEQFFGPGTRLTVL.

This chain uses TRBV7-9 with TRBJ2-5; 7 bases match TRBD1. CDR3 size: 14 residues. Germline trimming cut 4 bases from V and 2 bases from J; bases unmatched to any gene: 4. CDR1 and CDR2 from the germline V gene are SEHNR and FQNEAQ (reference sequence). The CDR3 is CASSSYRGQETQYF. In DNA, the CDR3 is TGTGCCAGCAGCTCCTACAGGGGTCAAGAGACCCAGTACTTC.

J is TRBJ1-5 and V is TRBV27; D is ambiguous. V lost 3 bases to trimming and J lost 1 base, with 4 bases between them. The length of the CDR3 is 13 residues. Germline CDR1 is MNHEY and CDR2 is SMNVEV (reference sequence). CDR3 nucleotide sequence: TGTGCCAGCAGTTTGCGGAGCAATCAGCCCCAGCATTTT. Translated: CASSLRSNQPQHF.

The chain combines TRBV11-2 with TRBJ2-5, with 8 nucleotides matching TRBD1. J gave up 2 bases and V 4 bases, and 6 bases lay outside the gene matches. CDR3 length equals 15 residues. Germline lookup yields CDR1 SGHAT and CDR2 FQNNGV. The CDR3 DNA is TGTGCCAGCAGCTGGCAGGGGGCGCGGCAAGAGACCCAGTACTTC. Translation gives CASSWQGARQETQYF.

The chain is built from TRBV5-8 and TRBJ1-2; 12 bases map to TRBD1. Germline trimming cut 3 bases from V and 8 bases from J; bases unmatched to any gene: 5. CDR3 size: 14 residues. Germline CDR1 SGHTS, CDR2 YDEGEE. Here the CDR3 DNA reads TGTGCCAGCAGCTCGGGACAGGGGGCGCTGGGCTACACCTTC. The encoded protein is CASSSGQGALGYTF.

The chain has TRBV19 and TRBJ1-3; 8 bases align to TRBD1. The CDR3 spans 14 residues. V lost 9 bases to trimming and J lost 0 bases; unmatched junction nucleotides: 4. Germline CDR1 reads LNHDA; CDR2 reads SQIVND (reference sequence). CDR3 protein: CASTTGGSGNTIYF. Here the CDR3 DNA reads TGTGCCAGCACTACAGGGGGCTCTGGAAACACCATATATTTT.

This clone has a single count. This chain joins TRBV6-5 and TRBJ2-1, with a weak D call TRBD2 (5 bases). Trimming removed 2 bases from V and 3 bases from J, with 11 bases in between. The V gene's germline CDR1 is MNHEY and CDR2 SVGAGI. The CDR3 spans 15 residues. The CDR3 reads CASSYGETLYNEQFF. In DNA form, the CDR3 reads TGTGCCAGCAGTTACGGGGAGACGCTCTACAATGAGCAGTTCTTC.

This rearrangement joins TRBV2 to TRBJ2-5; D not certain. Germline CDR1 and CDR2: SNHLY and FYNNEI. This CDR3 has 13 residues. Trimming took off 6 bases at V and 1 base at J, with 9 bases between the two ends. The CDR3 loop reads CASRRGTQETQYF. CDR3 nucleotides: TGTGCCAGCAGGAGAGGTACCCAAGAGACCCAGTACTTC. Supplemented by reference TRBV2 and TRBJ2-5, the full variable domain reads EPEVTQTPSHQVTQMGQEVILRCVPISNHLYFYWYRQILGQKVEFLVSFYNNEISEKSEIFDDQFSVERPDGSNFTLKIRSTKLEDSAMYFCASRRGTQETQYFGPGTRLLVL.

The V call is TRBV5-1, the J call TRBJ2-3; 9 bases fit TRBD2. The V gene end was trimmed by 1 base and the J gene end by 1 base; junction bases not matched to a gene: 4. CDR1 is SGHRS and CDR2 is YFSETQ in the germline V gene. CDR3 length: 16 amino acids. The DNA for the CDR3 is TGCGCCAGCAGCTTGCAGTCTAGCGGGGGCACAGATACGCAGTATTTT. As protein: CASSLQSSGGTDTQYF.

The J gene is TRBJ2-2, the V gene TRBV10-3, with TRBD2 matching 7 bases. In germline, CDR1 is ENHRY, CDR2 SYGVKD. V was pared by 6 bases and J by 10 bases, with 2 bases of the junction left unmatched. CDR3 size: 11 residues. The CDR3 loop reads CAISTSEELFF. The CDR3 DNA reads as TGTGCCATCAGCACTAGCGAGGAGCTGTTTTTT.

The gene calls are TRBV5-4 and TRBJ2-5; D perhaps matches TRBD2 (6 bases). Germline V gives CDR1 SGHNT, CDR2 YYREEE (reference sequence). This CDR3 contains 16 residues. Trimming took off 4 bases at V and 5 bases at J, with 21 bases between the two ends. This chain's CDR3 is CASSPGVRVGKETQYF. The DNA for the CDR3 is TGTGCCAGCAGCCCGGGGGTTAGGGTAGGGAAGGAGACCCAGTACTTC.

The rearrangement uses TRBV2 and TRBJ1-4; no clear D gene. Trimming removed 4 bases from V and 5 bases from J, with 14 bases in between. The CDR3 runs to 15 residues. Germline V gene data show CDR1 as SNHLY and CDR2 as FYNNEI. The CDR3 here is CASSGVATQNEKLFF. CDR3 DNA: TGTGCCAGCAGTGGGGTAGCGACCCAGAATGAAAAACTGTTTTTT.

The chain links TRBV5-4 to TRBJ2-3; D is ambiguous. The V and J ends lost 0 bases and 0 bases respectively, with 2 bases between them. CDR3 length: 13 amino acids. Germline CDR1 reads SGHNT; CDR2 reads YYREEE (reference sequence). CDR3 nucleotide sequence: TGTGCCAGCAGCTTGGACAGCACAGATACGCAGTATTTT. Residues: CASSLDSTDTQYF.

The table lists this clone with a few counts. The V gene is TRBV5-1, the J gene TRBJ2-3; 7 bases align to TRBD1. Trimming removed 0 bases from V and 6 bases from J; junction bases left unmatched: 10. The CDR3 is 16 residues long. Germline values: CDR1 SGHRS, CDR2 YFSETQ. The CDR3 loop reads CASSLGDKGATDTQYF. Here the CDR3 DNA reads TGCGCCAGCAGCTTGGGAGATAAGGGGGCGACCGATACGCAGTATTTT. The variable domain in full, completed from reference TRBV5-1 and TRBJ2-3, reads KAGVTQTPRYLIKTRGQQVTLSCSPISGHRSVSWYQQTPGQGLQFLFEYFSETQRNKGNFPGRFSGRQFSNSRSEMNVSTLELGDSALYLCASSLGDKGATDTQYFGPGTRLTVL.

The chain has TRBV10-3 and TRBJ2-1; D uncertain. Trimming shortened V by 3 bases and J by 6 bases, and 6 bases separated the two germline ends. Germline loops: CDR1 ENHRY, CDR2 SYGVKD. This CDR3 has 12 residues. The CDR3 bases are TGTGCCATCAGTGAAAACTCCAATGAGCAGTTCTTC. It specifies CAISENSNEQFF.

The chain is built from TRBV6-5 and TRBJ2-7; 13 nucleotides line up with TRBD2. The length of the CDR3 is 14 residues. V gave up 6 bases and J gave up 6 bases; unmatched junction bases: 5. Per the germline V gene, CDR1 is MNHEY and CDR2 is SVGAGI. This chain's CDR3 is CASRKGLAGTEQYF. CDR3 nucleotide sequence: TGTGCCAGCAGGAAGGGACTAGCGGGAACCGAGCAGTACTTC.

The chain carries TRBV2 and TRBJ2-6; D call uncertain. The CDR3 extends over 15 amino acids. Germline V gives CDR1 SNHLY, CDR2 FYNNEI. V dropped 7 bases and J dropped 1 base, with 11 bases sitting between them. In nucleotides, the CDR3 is TGTGCCAGCACCCTGGATAGATCTGGGGCCAACGTCCTGACTTTC. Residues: CASTLDRSGANVLTF.

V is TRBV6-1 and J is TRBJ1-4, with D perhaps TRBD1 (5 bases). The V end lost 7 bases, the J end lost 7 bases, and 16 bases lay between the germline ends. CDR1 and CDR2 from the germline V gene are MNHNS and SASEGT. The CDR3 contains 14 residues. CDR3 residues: CASMRRGGFEKLFF. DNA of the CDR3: TGTGCCAGCATGCGAAGGGGAGGTTTTGAAAAACTGTTTTTT.